The clone carrying this T cell receptor beta chain was found a few times. These data come from a study of identifying expanded T cells in peripheral blood. V dropped 5 bases and J dropped 4; count of bases not matched to a gene: 13. Per germline, CDR1 SGHAT and CDR2 FQNNGV. This CDR3 has 19 amino acids. Profiled with immunoSEQ multiplex PCR; TCRdb holds only in-frame clones, not every one. The table records about 130,000 clones, around 88% of them present only once. This receptor was identified in a person aged 18-69 years in good health. The chain has TRBV11-2 and TRBJ2-2, with 13 bases lining up with TRBD2. The sample comprised blood. The CDR3 DNA reads TGTGCCAGCAGCCCGACTAGCGGGGGGCTCATCTCTGTCACCGGGGAGCTGTTTTTT. Amino acids: CASSPTSGGLISVTGELFF.